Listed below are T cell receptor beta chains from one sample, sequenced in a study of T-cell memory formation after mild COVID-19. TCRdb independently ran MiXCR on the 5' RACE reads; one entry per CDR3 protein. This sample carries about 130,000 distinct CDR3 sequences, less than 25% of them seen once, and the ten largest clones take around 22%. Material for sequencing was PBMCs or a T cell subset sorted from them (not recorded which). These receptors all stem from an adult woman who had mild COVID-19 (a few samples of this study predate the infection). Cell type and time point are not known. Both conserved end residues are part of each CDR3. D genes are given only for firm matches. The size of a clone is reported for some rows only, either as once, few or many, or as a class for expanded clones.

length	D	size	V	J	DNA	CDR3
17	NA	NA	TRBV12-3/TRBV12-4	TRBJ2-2	TGTGCCAGCAGTTTTCTGAGGTCCAGGGGGAACACCGGGGAGCTGTTTTTT	CASSFLRSRGNTGELFF
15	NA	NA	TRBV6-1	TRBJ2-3	TGTGCCAGCAGTGGTCCAGGGAGATCGTCAGATACGCAGTATTTT	CASSGPGRSSDTQYF
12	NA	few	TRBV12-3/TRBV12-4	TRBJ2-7	TGTGCCAGCAGTTCGTACAGTACCGAGCAGTACTTC	CASSSYSTEQYF
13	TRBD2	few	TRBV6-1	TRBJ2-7	TGTGCCAGCAACGCGGGGGAGGCGAACGAGCAGTACTTC	CASNAGEANEQYF
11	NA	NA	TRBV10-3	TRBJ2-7	TGTGCCGCCTCAATGGGGTACGAGCAGTACTTC	CAASMGYEQYF
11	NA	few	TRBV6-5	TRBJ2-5	TGTGCCAGCGGACCTCGGGAGACCCAGTACTTC	CASGPRETQYF
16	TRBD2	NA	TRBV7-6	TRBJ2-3	TGTGCCAGCAGCTTGGCCGGGGGGGCCGGCACAGATACGCAGTATTTT	CASSLAGGAGTDTQYF
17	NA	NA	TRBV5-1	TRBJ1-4	TGCGCCAGCAGCTTGGCCATCTCCAACAGGGTAGTTGAAAAACTGTTTTTT	CASSLAISNRVVEKLFF
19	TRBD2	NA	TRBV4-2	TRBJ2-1	TGTGCCAGCAGCCAAGATCAGGGACTAGCGGGAGAGGAAAACAATGAGCAGTTCTTC	CASSQDQGLAGEENNEQFF
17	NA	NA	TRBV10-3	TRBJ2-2	TGTGCCATCAGTCCCCAGGGCGGGGACCCCAGATTCGGGGAGCTGTTTTTT	CAISPQGGDPRFGELFF
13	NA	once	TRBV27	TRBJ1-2	TGTGCCAGCAGTTTATCCGGTTCCGATGGCTACACCTTC	CASSLSGSDGYTF
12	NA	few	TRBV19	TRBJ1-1	TGTGCCAGTAGTATCGGTTTGGCTGAAGCTTTCTTT	CASSIGLAEAFF
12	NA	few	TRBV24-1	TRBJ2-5	TGTGCCACCAGTGGGAGACGGGAGACCCAGTACTTC	CATSGRRETQYF
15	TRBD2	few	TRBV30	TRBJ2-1	TGTGCCTGGAGTACGGGACTAGCGGACCTGGGTGAGCAGTTCTTC	CAWSTGLADLGEQFF
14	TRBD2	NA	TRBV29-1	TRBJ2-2	TGCAGCGTAGGACTAGCGGGAGACGCCGGGGAGCTGTTTTTT	CSVGLAGDAGELFF
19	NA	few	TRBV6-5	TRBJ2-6	TGTGCCAGCAGTTACGGGCCCCTGGGGTTGAGCTCTGGGGCCAACGTCCTGACTTTC	CASSYGPLGLSSGANVLTF
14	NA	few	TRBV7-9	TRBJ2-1	TGTGCCAGCAGCCACCGGTCGTCCTACAATGAGCAGTTCTTC	CASSHRSSYNEQFF
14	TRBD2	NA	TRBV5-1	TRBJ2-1	TGCGCCAGCAGCTGGACTAGCGGGGGGAGTGAGCAGTTCTTC	CASSWTSGGSEQFF
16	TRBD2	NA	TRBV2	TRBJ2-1	TGTGCCAGCAGTTCACCGGGACTAGTCCCTTACAATGAGCAGTTCTTC	CASSSPGLVPYNEQFF
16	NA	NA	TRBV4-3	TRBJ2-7	TGCGCCAGCAGCCAAGATCTCGCAGGGTCTACCTACGAGCAGTACTTC	CASSQDLAGSTYEQYF
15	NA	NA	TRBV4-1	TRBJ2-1	TGCGCCAGCAGCCATCAACAACAGTCGGGTGATGAGCAGTTCTTC	CASSHQQQSGDEQFF
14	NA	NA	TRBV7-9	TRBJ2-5	TGTGCCAGCAGCGCTACGGAAGGGTCGGAGACCCAGTACTTC	CASSATEGSETQYF
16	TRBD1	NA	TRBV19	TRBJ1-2	TGTGCCAGTAGCCATCCTACCACAACAGGGGCTTATGGCTACACCTTC	CASSHPTTTGAYGYTF
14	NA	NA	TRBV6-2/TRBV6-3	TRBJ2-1	TGTGCCAGCAGTTACCCTGGAATGGAGAATGAGCAGTTCTTC	CASSYPGMENEQFF
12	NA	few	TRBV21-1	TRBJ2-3	TGTGCCAGCAGCACGCACACAGATACGCAGTATTTT	CASSTHTDTQYF
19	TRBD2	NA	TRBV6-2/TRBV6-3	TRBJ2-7	TGTGCCAGCAGTTACTCGATTGGGGCTAGCGGGAGCCACCCCTACGAGCAGTACTTC	CASSYSIGASGSHPYEQYF
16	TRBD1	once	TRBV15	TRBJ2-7	TGTGCCACCAGCAGAGGGACAGGGGACGAAGGATACGAGCAGTACTTC	CATSRGTGDEGYEQYF
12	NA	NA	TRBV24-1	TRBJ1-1	TGTGCCACCAGTGATTTTCGGTCTGAAGCTTTCTTT	CATSDFRSEAFF
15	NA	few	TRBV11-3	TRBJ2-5	TGTGCCAGCAGCTTTAGAAAAGGGGTGGCAGAGACCCAGTACTTC	CASSFRKGVAETQYF
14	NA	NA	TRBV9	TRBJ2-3	TGTGCCAGCAGCGTAGACAGGGTCGAAGATACGCAGTATTTT	CASSVDRVEDTQYF
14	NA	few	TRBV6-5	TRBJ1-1	TGTGCCAGCAGTGAGGGTCGCTTGTACACTGAAGCTTTCTTT	CASSEGRLYTEAFF
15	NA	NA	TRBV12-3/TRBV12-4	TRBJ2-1	TGTGCCAGCACGATGTACTACCACTCCTACAATGAGCAGTTCTTC	CASTMYYHSYNEQFF